What follows are 2 T cell receptor beta chains derived from one specimen sequenced in a study of blood T cell repertoires in COVID-19. TCRdb's copy holds only in-frame clones and misses some; the assay was immunoSEQ multiplex PCR. The sample shows 100,000 to 150,000 clones, about nine tenths of them seen only once. The source material was peripheral blood. Receptors were obtained from a middle-aged man with acute or convalescent COVID-19.

The chain couples TRBV24-1 to TRBJ2-6, with unresolved D. The germline V and J ends were trimmed by 3 bases and 4 bases, with 12 bases remaining between them. The CDR3 totals 16 residues. The V gene's germline CDR1 is KGHDR and CDR2 SFDVKD. The DNA for the CDR3 is TGTGCCACCAGTGATAGACTCCCGGTAGGGGCCAACGTCCTGACTTTC. Translation: CATSDRLPVGANVLTF.

This sequence joins TRBV29-1 and TRBJ1-1; possibly TRBD1 for D (6 bases). The germline V gene encodes CDR1 SQVTM and CDR2 ANQGSEA. Deletions cut 6 bases from V and 5 bases from J, with 16 bases between. CDR3 length equals 13 residues. DNA for the CDR3: TGCAGCGTAACAGGGCTCGCGCGGACTGAAGCTTTCTTT. It codes for CSVTGLARTEAFF.